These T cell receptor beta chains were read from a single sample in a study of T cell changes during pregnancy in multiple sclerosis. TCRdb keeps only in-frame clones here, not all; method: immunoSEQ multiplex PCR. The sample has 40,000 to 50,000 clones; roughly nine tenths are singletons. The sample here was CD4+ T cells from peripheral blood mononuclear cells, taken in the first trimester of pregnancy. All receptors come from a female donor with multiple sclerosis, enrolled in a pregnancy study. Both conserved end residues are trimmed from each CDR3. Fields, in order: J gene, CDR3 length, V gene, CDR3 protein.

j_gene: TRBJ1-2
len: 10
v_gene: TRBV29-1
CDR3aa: SVLQGTYGYT

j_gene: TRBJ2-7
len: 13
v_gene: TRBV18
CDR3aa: ASSQGTGGIYEQY

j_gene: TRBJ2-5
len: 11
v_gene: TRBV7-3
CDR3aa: ASSLTSGETQY

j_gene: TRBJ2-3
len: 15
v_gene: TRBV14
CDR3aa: ASSPGTSGRTTDTQY

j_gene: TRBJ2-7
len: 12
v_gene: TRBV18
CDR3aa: ASSPNRGVDEQY

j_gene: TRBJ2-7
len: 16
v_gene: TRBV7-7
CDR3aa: ASSSNRCGSGTSDEQY

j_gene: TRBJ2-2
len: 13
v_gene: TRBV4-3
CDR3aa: ASSQQTSWTGELF

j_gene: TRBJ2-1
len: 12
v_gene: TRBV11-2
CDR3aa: ASSFRSSYNEQF

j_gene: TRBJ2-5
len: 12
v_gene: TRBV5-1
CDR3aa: ASKGTRGVATQY

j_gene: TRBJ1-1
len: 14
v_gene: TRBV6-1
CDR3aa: ASREAGSGVGTEAF

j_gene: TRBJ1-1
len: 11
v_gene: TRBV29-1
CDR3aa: SVRQGAQTEAF

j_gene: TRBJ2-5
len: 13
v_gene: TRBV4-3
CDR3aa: ASSRRRARGETQY

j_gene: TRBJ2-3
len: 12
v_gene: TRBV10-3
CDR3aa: AISDVAVTDTQY

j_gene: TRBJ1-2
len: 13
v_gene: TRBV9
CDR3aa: ASSAGTGRHRGYT

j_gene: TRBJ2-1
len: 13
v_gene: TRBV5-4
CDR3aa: ASSLTAGGGNEQF

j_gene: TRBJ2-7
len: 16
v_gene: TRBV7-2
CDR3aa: ASSSDRAGGPRAYEQY

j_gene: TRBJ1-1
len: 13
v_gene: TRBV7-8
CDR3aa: ASSTRGLRDTEAF

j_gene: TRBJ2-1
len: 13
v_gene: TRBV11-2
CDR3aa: ASSLVLRSYNEQF

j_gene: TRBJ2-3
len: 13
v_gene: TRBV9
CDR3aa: ASSAREIGTDTQY

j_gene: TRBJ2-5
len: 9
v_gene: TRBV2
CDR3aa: ASLGVETQY

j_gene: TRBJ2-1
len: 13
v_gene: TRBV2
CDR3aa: ASSLGQGLYNEQF

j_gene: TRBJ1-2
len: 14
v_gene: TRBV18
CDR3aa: ASSPLKTDSSYGYT

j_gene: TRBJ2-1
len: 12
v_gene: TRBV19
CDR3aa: ASSPRPGNNEQF

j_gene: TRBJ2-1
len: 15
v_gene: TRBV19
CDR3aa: ASSIDVTSGRATEQF

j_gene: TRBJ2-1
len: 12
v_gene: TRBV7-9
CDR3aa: ASSWGLGGGEQF

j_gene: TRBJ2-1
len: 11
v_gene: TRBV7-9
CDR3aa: ASSVSGYNEQF

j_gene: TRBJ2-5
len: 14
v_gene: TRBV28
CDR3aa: ASTIKRRQYQETQY

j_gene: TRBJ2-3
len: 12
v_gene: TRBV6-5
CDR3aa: ASRRGKLSDTQY

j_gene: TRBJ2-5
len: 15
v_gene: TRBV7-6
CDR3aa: ASSLVLAGAAQETQY

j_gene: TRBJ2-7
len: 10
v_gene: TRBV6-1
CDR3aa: ASSSYRGEQY

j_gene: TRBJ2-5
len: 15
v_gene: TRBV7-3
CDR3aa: ASSLMGDKSSRETQY

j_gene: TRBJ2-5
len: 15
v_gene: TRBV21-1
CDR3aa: ASSKAGTPLEGETQY

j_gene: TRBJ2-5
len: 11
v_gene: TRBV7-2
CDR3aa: ASSPAGRETQY

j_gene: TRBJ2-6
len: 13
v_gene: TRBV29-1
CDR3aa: SVAHGSSGANVLT

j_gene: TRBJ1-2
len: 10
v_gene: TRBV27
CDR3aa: ASSPTGWGYT

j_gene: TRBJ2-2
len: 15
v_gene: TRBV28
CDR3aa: ASTGRASGRRPGELF

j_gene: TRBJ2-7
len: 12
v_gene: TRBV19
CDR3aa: ASSRSGASYEQY

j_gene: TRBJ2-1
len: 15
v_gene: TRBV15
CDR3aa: ATSGRLAGAPYNEQF

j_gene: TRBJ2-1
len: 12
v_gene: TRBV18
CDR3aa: ASSLRLEDNEQF

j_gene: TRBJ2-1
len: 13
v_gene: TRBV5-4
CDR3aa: ASSFKQGSYNEQF

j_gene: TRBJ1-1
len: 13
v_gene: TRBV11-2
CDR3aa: ASSLRQGENTEAF

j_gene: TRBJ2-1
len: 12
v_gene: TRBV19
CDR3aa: ATSPGQGANEQF

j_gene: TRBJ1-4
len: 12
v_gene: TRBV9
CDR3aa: AIARGATNEKLF

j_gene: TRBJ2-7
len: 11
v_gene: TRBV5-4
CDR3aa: ASSPRDTYEQY

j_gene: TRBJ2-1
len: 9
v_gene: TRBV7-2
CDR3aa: ASSSLSEQF

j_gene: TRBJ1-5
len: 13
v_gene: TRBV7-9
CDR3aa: ASSKQGNSNQPQH

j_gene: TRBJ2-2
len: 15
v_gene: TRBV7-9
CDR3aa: ASSFAPAGGRSGELF

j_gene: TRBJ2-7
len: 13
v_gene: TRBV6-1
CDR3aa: ASRLGTSGSYEQY

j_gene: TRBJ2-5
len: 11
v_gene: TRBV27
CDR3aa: ASSWIQGETQY

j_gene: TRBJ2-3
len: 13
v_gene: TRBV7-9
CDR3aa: ASSFSGSDTDTQY

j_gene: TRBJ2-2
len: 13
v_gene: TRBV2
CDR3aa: ASSEGAGVYGELF

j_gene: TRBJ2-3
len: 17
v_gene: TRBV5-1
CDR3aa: ASSLVGSGRAKSTDTQY

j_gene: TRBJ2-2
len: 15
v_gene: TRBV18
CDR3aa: ASSPPEGQGNTGELF